This T cell receptor beta chain was recorded in a study of blood T cell repertoires in COVID-19. Turning to the study itself: Both acute and convalescent COVID-19 samples were obtained from the United States, Italy and Spain. In each case, the material was cDNA or gDNA derived from T cells, B-cell-depleted T cells, or PBMCs.

Authors' processing steps: Amplification from reference gene primers served as the basis for estimated nucleated cell counts. The repertoire was sequenced with immunoSEQ multiplex PCR; TCRdb's copy has only in-frame clones and lacks some. That table supplies the V and J calls and clone size; D and trimming were determined from the DNA. The sample yields about 22,000 clones, about 83% seen once. V dropped 6 bases and J dropped 3; count of bases not matched to a gene: 4. CDR3 size: 15 residues. Germline lookup yields CDR1 SGHAT and CDR2 FQNNGV. This sequence joins TRBV11-2 and TRBJ2-3; 12 bases line up with TRBD2. Input material: peripheral blood. This sequence originates from a man aged 65 to 79 with acute or convalescent COVID-19. The CDR3: CASSTGTSGTDTQYF. The CDR3 DNA sequence: TGTGCCAGCAGTACCGGGACTAGCGGGACAGATACGCAGTATTTT.